A selection of T cell receptor beta chains follows, all from one sample in a study of cytomegalovirus exposure and HLA in healthy donors. Produced via immunoSEQ multiplex PCR; TCRdb's table is partial and in-frame only. In the table there are about 180,000 clones, 77% of which are singletons. The sample was PBMCs. The receptor set was obtained from an older woman in good health and CMV-seropositive. The CDR3 runs from the conserved cysteine through the conserved F or W. A D gene is named only where the DNA matches it firmly.

. TRBV6-5 CASSPTRLGQFF
. TRBV28 CASSLWATTQPQHF
. TRBV7-2 CASSPAPGYGYTF
TRBD2 TRBV5-1 CASSAAGLARVGELFF
TRBD1 TRBV7-6 CASSLRGQDSPLHF
TRBD2 TRBV9 CASVDRLAGEEYEQYF
TRBD1 TRBV7-7 CASSPLTGGYGYTF
. TRBV28 CASSQGWTAASYEQYF
TRBD1 TRBV4-1 CASFTGTGNRGTEAFF
. TRBV21-1 CASSKDICQPQHF
. TRBV5-4 CASSLAGVDEKLFF
. TRBV19 CASNVGKNTEAFF
. TRBV19 CASNRQVNEKLFF
. TRBV28 CASRLRGIRSDYGYTF
TRBD2 TRBV7-2 CASSLSGRGTDTQYF
TRBD1 TRBV29-1 CSVEGQTIETQYF
TRBD2 TRBV5-1 CASSMGLAGEQFF
. TRBV27 CASSSKTTSTDTQYF
. TRBV18 CASSPLDREQYF
TRBD1 TRBV5-1 CASSTTGLNEKLFF
TRBD1 TRBV2 CASSSGQGGGETQYF
. TRBV7-2 CASSKDRAGNTIYF
. TRBV27 CATTRTINTGELFF
. TRBV12-2 CASRPPVQNTEAFF
TRBD1 TRBV7-3 CASSLNGQGYNEQFF
. TRBV19 CASSTNSGGANVLTF
. TRBV4-3 CASSQAGNSPLHF
. TRBV12-2 CASRLVGEGDGKGSGEAFF
. TRBV5-1 CASRNGDSDTQYF
TRBD2 TRBV7-3 CASSLSGSSYNEQFF
TRBD2 TRBV7-2 CASSFLGTSDQETQYF
. TRBV28 CASSLRGRDYDREAFF
TRBD1 TRBV6-6 CASSDGQGYQPQHF
. TRBV27 CASSLRGQPQHF
. TRBV5-1 CASSLAREYGYTF
TRBD1 TRBV19 CASRKTGARYGYTF
TRBD2 TRBV7-2 CASSSGTSGGARETQYF
. TRBV15 CATSPNRQGTYEQYF
TRBD1 TRBV6-1 CASTRQGFNEQFF
. TRBV2 CASARGTTRYF
TRBD2 TRBV29-1 CSVEKTSGYNEQFF
TRBD1 TRBV6-6 CASSRGQETQYF
TRBD1 TRBV5-1 CASSLEGQNYGYTF
. TRBV27 CASSLLSNYGYTF
. TRBV6-1 CASSEGYKRNFLAKNIQYF
TRBD1 TRBV7-9 CASSPSGTVNTEAFF
TRBD1 TRBV11-2 CASSKAGQGGYEQYF
TRBD2 TRBV27 CASTGTSENEQYF
TRBD1 TRBV28 CASSLVQGGIATNEKLFF
TRBD1 TRBV10-3 CAISRDRGLETQYF
. TRBV2 CASSESGDGYTF
. TRBV5-8 CASSSTGVFWDWQYF
TRBD2 TRBV5-1 CASSPAGDEQFF
. TRBV11-3 CASSPRDFNEQFF
. TRBV5-1 CASSAGSPGELFF
. TRBV9 CASSVDLLTWAYF
. TRBV21-1 CASSYGWGPYSYNEQFF
TRBD1 TRBV6-5 CASTRTGRAEAFF
TRBD2 TRBV6-1 CASSTGTSDYEQYF
. TRBV7-3 CASGDSSGANGLTF